The clone carrying this T cell receptor (beta chain) was detected a few times. Antigen specificity is unknown. The V gene end was trimmed by 0 bases and the J gene end by 7 bases; junction bases not matched to a gene: 16. The germline gives CDR1 DFQATT, CDR2 SNEGSKA (reference sequence). The CDR3 spans 18 residues. As it was prepared, the TCRbeta library received unique molecular identifiers. TCRdb called the PCR reads again in MiXCR, with one record for every CDR3 protein. Of under 450,000 distinct CDR3 sequences listed, around 15% are singletons. This entry is derived from a study of T-cell reconstitution after alpha-beta-depleted transplantation in children. Overall study results and limits: T-cell counts and diversity at one year following transplant were attributed mainly to newly produced T cells. Several hundred expanded graft clones reportedly were the source of alpha-beta T cells about two months after transplant.

The material was PBMCs, mostly from graft donor cells, obtained 360 days after TCRalphabeta/CD19-depleted stem cell transplant. The clonotype was recovered from a boy under three years old who had a stem cell transplant for Wiskott-Aldrich syndrome, so the T cells may come from the graft donor. The chain joins TRBV20-1 to TRBJ2-5; 11 bases match TRBD1. The CDR3 coding sequence is TGCAGTGCTAGAGATCAAAAAGGACAGGGGGCGTCGGGAGGGACCCAGTACTTC. This encodes CSARDQKGQGASGGTQYF.